This T cell receptor (beta chain) was found in a study of glioma-infiltrating T cells after dendritic cell vaccination. Whole-study results and caveats: The cohort had few patients with full blood and tumor sets.

CDR1 SGDLS and CDR2 YYNGEE come from the germline V gene. V lost 2 bases and J lost 6, with 14 bases in between. The CDR3 covers 14 residues. This sample's time point: after dendritic cell vaccination, including at tumor progression/relapse. Patients had residual fresh-frozen tumor tissue and more than two years of survival data. Only a few counts were recorded for this clone. Antigen unknown. Using immunoSEQ multiplex PCR, the repertoire was profiled, and TCRdb retains in-frame clones only, with some absent. The sample contains 80,000 to 100,000 clones, approximately 80% of which appear only once. J is TRBJ1-2 and V is TRBV9; D gene unclear. The receptor was isolated from a human donor with glioblastoma. The sample in question was blood, obtained after dendritic cell vaccination. CDR3 region: CASSVSQVGDGYTF. DNA for the CDR3: TGTGCCAGCAGCGTGTCCCAGGTCGGGGATGGCTACACCTTC. Based on the CDR3 plus reference TRBV9 and TRBJ1-2, the full variable domain is DSGVTQTPKHLITATGQRVTLRCSPRSGDLSVYWYQQSLDQGLQFLIQYYNGEERAKGNILERFSAQQFPDLHSELNLSSLELGDSALYFCASSVSQVGDGYTFGSGTRLTVV.